This T cell receptor (beta chain) was recorded in a study of blood T cell repertoires in COVID-19. Study information: Specimens from acute and convalescent COVID-19 originated in the United States, Italy and Spain.

The CDR3 is 16 residues long. Germline V gene sequence: CDR1 SGHVS, CDR2 FNYEAQ. The J segment lost 4 bases and the V segment lost 0 bases, leaving 3 bases of the junction unmatched. How the authors handled the data: Cell counts per sample came from amplifying reference gene primers. Method: immunoSEQ multiplex PCR; TCRdb's copy keeps in-frame clones and lacks some. From that table come the V and J calls and clone size; the DNA was used to work out D and trimming. This repertoire shows 60,000 to 75,000 clones, 82% found once; its top ten account for roughly 12%. This clonotype was sampled from a human donor in a cohort sampled during active COVID-19. The chain carries TRBV7-6 and TRBJ1-1; 12 bases fit TRBD1. Specimen: peripheral blood. CDR3 DNA: TGTGCCAGCAGCTTAGCCGGGACAGGGGGCGGCACTGAAGCTTTCTTT. Protein: CASSLAGTGGGTEAFF.